These 12 T cell receptor beta chains share one sample of origin, sequenced in a study of blood T cells in healthy people across ages. The use of a sample-barcoded 5' primer and a J-beta primer mix characterized a second PCR of about 7 to 12 cycles. Each CDR3 protein gets one entry after TCRdb re-called the 5' RACE reads with MiXCR. This sample has under 1 million distinct CDR3 sequences; roughly 44% occur once, and the top ten carry roughly 19%. The sample taken for sequencing was blood. The origin of the receptors is a man in his fifties or sixties in good health.

The chain employs TRBV14 and TRBJ2-1; D possibly corresponds to TRBD2 (6 bases). Trimming left V 1 base short and J 4 bases short, with 11 bases between. CDR1 is SGHDN and CDR2 is FVKESK in the germline V gene. CDR3 length equals 15 residues. CDR3 protein: CASSQAGTLYNEQFF. CDR3 sequence (DNA): TGTGCCAGCAGCCAAGCCGGGACTCTGTACAATGAGCAGTTCTTC.

J is TRBJ1-4 and V is TRBV12-3 or TRBV12-4; 10 nucleotides align to TRBD1. The CDR3 has 19 amino acids. With V trimmed by 5 bases and J by 0 bases, 12 bases remained unmatched. CDR3 residues: CASSRPGTGVTTTNEKLFF. CDR3 bases: TGTGCCAGCAGTCGTCCCGGGACAGGGGTCACTACAACTAATGAAAAACTGTTTTTT.

The chain couples TRBV7-2 to TRBJ2-1; D is perhaps TRBD1 (5 bases). This CDR3 contains 16 residues. Between the trimmed V and J ends, which lost 1 base and 4 bases, there was a span of 14 bases. Germline loops: CDR1 SGHTA, CDR2 FQGNSA. The CDR3 is CASSLGSGSPYNEQFF. The CDR3 DNA reads TGTGCCAGCAGCTTAGGTTCAGGGTCTCCGTACAATGAGCAGTTCTTC.

This clonotype was counted a single time. The chain combines TRBV2 with TRBJ2-7; 7 bases line up with TRBD1. The CDR3 totals 14 residues. V was clipped by 1 base and J by 4 bases; unmatched bases: 4. Germline-derived CDR1 and CDR2 are SNHLY and FYNNEI. This chain's CDR3 is CASSEGGTDYEQYF. The CDR3 coding sequence is TGTGCCAGCAGTGAAGGGGGGACAGATTACGAGCAGTACTTC.

This clonotype occurred many times. The J gene is TRBJ2-7, the V gene TRBV4-3; tentative D call: TRBD2 (6 bases). V was shortened by 1 base and J by 3 bases, with 16 bases between the two germline ends. The CDR3 extends over 16 amino acids. Germline values: CDR1 LGHNA, CDR2 YSLEER. CDR3: CASSQGPGLQVYEQYF. The DNA of the CDR3 is TGCGCCAGCAGCCAAGGTCCGGGACTCCAAGTCTACGAGCAGTACTTC.

This clonotype was observed a handful of times. The V and J genes are TRBV6-2 or TRBV6-3 and TRBJ2-7, with D perhaps matching TRBD2 (5 bases). There are 15 residues in the CDR3. The germline gives CDR1 MNHEY, CDR2 SVGEGT. Trimming left V 6 bases short and J 4 bases short, with 19 bases between. This chain's CDR3 is CASSFPLAGPYEQYF. As DNA, the CDR3 is TGTGCCAGCAGCTTCCCCCTGGCGGGTCCGTACGAGCAGTACTTC.

On this clonotype: One end of the junction does not line up with germline, which may come from a read error. V usage is TRBV6-2 or TRBV6-3 and J usage is TRBJ2-4; 13 bases agree with TRBD2. The CDR3 totals 18 residues. The germline V gene encodes CDR1 MNHEY and CDR2 SVGEGT. The CDR3 is CTSSRTSGGGTAKNIQYF. CDR3 in DNA: TGTACCAGCAGTCGGACTAGCGGGGGTGGGACAGCCAAAAACATTCAGTACTTC.

The CDR3 sequence: CASRNTGVMSETQFF. In DNA, the CDR3 is TGTGCCAGCAGAAACACAGGGGTTATGTCGGAGACCCAGTTCTTC. The chain carries TRBV28 and TRBJ2-1; 7 bases map to TRBD1. This CDR3 has 15 residues. Per the germline V gene, CDR1 is MDHEN and CDR2 is SYDVKM. Germline trimming cut 6 bases from V and 13 bases from J; bases unmatched to any gene: 18. Complete variable domain (other parts from reference TRBV28 and TRBJ2-1): DVKVTQSSRYLVKRTGEKVFLECVQDMDHENMFWYRQDPGLGLRLIYFSYDVKMKEKGDIPEGYSVSREKKERFSLILESASTNQTSMYLCASRNTGVMSETQFFGPGTRLTVL.

This rearrangement joins TRBV7-3 to TRBJ2-7; no definite D call. The J call is in doubt because the DNA end fits TRBJ2-5 better. Germline CDR1 and CDR2: SGHTA and FQGTGA. The CDR3 is 13 residues long. CDR3 sequence reads: CASSVMGGETQYF. DNA for the CDR3: TGTGCCAGCAGCGTAATGGGCGGTGAGACCCAGTACTTC.

A remark on this clonotype: A single base separates this from a much larger clone, so it may be a read error. The chain recombines TRBV12-3 or TRBV12-4 with TRBJ2-1, with D possibly TRBD2 on 6 matching bases. The CDR3 has 13 amino acids. V was clipped by 5 bases and J by 10 bases, with 15 bases between them. The CDR3 nucleotides read TGTGCCAGCAGTCAACTTAAGGCGGGGGAGCAGTTCTTC. Its protein product is CASSQLKAGEQFF.

V and J are TRBV7-2 and TRBJ2-5, with D tentatively TRBD1 (5 bases). The DNA end lines up better with TRBJ2-7; the J call may be wrong. This CDR3 region has 13 residues. Germline CDR1 SGHTA, CDR2 FQGNSA. The CDR3 coding sequence is TGTGCCAGCAGGGTCGACAGAACCTACGAGCAGTACTTC. The encoded protein is CASRVDRTYEQYF.

J is TRBJ2-7 and V is TRBV5-6, with 7 bases matching TRBD2. V gave up 2 bases and J gave up 5 bases; unmatched junction bases: 4. The CDR3 totals 13 residues. Germline CDR1 reads SGHDT; CDR2 reads YYEEEE. CDR3 nucleotides: TGTGCCAGCAGCTTTGGTGCGGGGGACGAGCAGTACTTC. It encodes CASSFGAGDEQYF.